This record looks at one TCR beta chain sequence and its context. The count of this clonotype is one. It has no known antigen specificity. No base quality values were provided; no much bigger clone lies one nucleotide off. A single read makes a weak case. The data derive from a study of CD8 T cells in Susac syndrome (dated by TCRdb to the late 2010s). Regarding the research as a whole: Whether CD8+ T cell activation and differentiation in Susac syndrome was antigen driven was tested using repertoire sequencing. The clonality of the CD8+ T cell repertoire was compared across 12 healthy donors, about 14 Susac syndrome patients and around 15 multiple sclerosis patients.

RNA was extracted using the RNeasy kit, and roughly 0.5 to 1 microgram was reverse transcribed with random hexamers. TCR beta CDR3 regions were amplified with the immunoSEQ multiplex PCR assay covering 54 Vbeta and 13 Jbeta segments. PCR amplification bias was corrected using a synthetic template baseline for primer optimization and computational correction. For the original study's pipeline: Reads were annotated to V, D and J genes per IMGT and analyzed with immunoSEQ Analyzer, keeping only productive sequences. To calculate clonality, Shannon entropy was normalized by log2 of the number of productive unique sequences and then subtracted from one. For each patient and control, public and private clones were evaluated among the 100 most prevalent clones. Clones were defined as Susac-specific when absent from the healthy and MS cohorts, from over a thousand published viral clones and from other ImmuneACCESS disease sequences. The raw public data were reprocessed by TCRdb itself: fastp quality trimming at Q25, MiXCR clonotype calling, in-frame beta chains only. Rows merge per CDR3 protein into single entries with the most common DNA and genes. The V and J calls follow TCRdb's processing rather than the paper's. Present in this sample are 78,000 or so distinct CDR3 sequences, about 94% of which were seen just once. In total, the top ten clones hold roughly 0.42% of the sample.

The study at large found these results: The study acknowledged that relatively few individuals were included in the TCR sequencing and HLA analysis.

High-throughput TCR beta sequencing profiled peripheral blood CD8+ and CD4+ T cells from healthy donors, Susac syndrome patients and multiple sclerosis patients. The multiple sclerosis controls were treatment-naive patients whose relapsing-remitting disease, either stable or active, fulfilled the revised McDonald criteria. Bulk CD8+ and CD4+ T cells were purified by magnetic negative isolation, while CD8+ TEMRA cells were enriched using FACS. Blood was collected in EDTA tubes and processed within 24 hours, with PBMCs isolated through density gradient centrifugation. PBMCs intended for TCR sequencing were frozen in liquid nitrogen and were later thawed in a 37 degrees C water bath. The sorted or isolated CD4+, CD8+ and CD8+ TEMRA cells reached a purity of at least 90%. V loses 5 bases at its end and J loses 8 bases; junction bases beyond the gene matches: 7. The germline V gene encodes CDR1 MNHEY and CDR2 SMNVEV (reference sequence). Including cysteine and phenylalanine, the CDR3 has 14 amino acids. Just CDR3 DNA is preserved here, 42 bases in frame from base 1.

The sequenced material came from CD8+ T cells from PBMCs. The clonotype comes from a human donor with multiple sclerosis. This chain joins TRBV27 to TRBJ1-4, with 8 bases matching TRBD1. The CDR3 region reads CASSPGTGNEKLFF. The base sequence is TGTGCCAGCAGTCCCGGGACAGGTAACGAAAAACTGTTTTTT.